These 18 T cell receptor beta chains share one sample of origin, sequenced in a study of blood T cell repertoires in COVID-19. The protocol was immunoSEQ multiplex PCR, while the TCRdb copy is restricted to in-frame clones and leaves out a portion. The sample records roughly 200,000 clones, roughly 82% being singletons. Sequencing was carried out using PBMCs or T cells enriched from blood (not recorded which). The source is a woman aged 60-70 years with acute COVID-19.

CDR3 loop: CASSPSQGAYNEQFF. DNA for the CDR3: TGTGCCAGCAGCCCCTCACAGGGGGCCTACAATGAGCAGTTCTTC. The rearrangement joins TRBV7-6 to TRBJ2-1; TRBD1 matches at 8 bases. V trimming: 5 bases; J trimming: 2 bases; junction bases outside the gene matches: 5. CDR1 SGHVS and CDR2 FNYEAQ come from the germline V gene. The CDR3 runs 15 residues.

V and J are TRBV3-1 (or the pseudogene TRBV3-2) and TRBJ2-5; no firm D call. The germline CDR1 and CDR2 sequences are LGHDT and YNNKEL (reference sequence). Trimming left V 1 base short and J 2 bases short, with 5 bases between. This CDR3 contains 13 residues. The CDR3 sequence: CASSQADQETQYF. CDR3 DNA sequence: TGTGCCAGCAGCCAAGCAGATCAAGAGACCCAGTACTTC.

The genes are TRBV29-1 and TRBJ1-1; the D is unclear. Deletions cut 6 bases from V and 0 bases from J, with 8 bases between. The CDR3 covers 12 residues. Germline CDR1 SQVTM, CDR2 ANQGSEA. The CDR3 region has the DNA TGCAGCGTCACCCACATGAACACTGAAGCTTTCTTT. Translation gives CSVTHMNTEAFF.

About this clone itself: The same CDR3 also results from other DNA sequences found in this sample. The V and J genes are TRBV10-3 and TRBJ2-5, with TRBD2 matching over 15 bases. CDR3 length: 15 amino acids. Germline CDR1 reads ENHRY; CDR2 reads SYGVKD. V was clipped by 6 bases and J by 3 bases; unmatched bases: 2. CDR3 sequence: CAIRGTSGGKETQYF. The CDR3, as DNA: TGTGCCATCAGGGGGACTAGCGGGGGGAAAGAGACCCAGTACTTC.

This clone was counted between two and nine times. The rearrangement links TRBV19 to TRBJ1-5, with a tentative D call TRBD1 (5 bases). CDR1 is LNHDA and CDR2 is SQIVND in the germline V gene (reference sequence). The CDR3 spans 16 residues. V lost 1 base and J lost 0, with 10 bases in between. The CDR3 reads CASSIGWTTSNQPQHF. CDR3 coding DNA: TGTGCCAGTAGTATAGGGTGGACAACTAGCAATCAGCCCCAGCATTTT.

The rearrangement joins TRBV5-1 to TRBJ2-3; 8 bases are shared with TRBD2. The CDR3 runs 14 residues. The J segment lost 6 bases and the V segment lost 4 bases, leaving 7 bases of the junction unmatched. The V gene's germline CDR1 is SGHRS and CDR2 YFSETQ. The CDR3 loop is CASSPGGGSDTQYF. The CDR3 region has the DNA TGCGCCAGCAGCCCCGGGGGGGGGTCGGATACGCAGTATTTT. Supplemented by reference TRBV5-1 and TRBJ2-3, the full variable domain reads KAGVTQTPRYLIKTRGQQVTLSCSPISGHRSVSWYQQTPGQGLQFLFEYFSETQRNKGNFPGRFSGRQFSNSRSEMNVSTLELGDSALYLCASSPGGGSDTQYFGPGTRLTVL.

The CDR3 region is CASSPGGTTNTEAFF. The CDR3 DNA reads TGTGCCAGCTCACCAGGGGGGACCACGAACACTGAAGCTTTCTTT. The chain joins TRBV18 to TRBJ1-1; D is perhaps TRBD1 (5 bases). V was pared by 2 bases and J by 1 base, with 11 bases between. Per the germline V gene, CDR1 is KGHSH and CDR2 is LQKENI. The CDR3 is made up of 15 amino acids.

V usage is TRBV28 and J usage is TRBJ2-5, with D possibly TRBD1 on 5 matching bases. Trimming shortened V by 2 bases and J by 4 bases, and 8 bases separated the two germline ends. The CDR3 extends over 13 amino acids. Germline V CDR1 and CDR2: MDHEN, SYDVKM. The CDR3 sequence is CASSLQGTETQYF. The CDR3 DNA sequence: TGTGCCAGCAGTTTACAGGGTACAGAGACCCAGTACTTC. Supplemented by reference TRBV28 and TRBJ2-5, the full variable domain reads DVKVTQSSRYLVKRTGEKVFLECVQDMDHENMFWYRQDPGLGLRLIYFSYDVKMKEKGDIPEGYSVSREKKERFSLILESASTNQTSMYLCASSLQGTETQYFGPGTRLLVL.

The rearrangement uses TRBV20-1 and TRBJ1-1; perhaps TRBD1 as D (5 bases). This CDR3 spans 10 amino acids. V lost 7 bases, J lost 7 bases, and 10 bases lay in between. Germline CDR1 and CDR2: DFQATT and SNEGSKA (reference sequence). CDR3 nucleotides: TGCAGTGTTCATAGGGGTGAAGCTTTCTTT. Translated: CSVHRGEAFF.

The CDR3 coding sequence is TGTGCCAGCAGCTTAGGTAACAGAAAAAACATTCAGTACTTC. Protein: CASSLGNRKNIQYF. V gene TRBV7-2 combines with J gene TRBJ2-4; D is undetermined. From germline, CDR1 is SGHTA and CDR2 FQGNSA. Trimming removed 1 base at V and 4 bases at J, with 8 bases between. This CDR3 has 14 amino acids.

There are a few counts of this clone. The rearrangement joins TRBV18 to TRBJ2-1, with D tentatively TRBD1 (7 bases). There are 15 residues in the CDR3. Germline V CDR1 and CDR2: KGHSH, LQKENI. The V end lost 3 bases, the J end lost 4 bases, and 13 bases lay between the germline ends. The CDR3 sequence is CASSPRQGGYNEQFF. The CDR3 bases are TGTGCCAGCTCACCCCGGCAGGGGGGATACAATGAGCAGTTCTTC.

The chain couples TRBV29-1 to TRBJ2-3; maybe TRBD2 (6 bases). Germline CDR1 is SQVTM and CDR2 is ANQGSEA. The CDR3 length is 14 residues. Between the trimmed V and J ends, which lost 6 bases and 8 bases, there was a span of 21 bases. The CDR3 reads CSVHRDLPFVTQYF. The CDR3 DNA reads as TGCAGCGTCCACCGGGACTTACCCTTCGTTACGCAGTATTTT.

The genes are TRBV9 and TRBJ1-1; 7 nucleotides align to TRBD1. This CDR3 has 13 amino acids. Per germline, CDR1 SGDLS and CDR2 YYNGEE. Losses at the gene ends were 7 bases for V and 1 base for J; bases not matched to a gene: 4. CDR3 sequence (DNA): TGTGCCAGCGGGGGACAGAGGAACACTGAAGCTTTCTTT. Translated, it gives CASGGQRNTEAFF.

This chain connects TRBV4-2 to TRBJ2-1; the match to TRBD2 covers 9 bases. This CDR3 comprises 16 residues. The V segment lost 2 bases and the J segment 8 bases; nucleotides outside the gene matches: 10. The germline V gene has CDR1 LGHNA and CDR2 YNFKEQ. The DNA for the CDR3 is TGTGCCAGCAGCCAACAACCTACATCTAGCGGGGATGAGCAGTTCTTC. Encoded protein: CASSQQPTSSGDEQFF.

This clone was seen more than once but under ten times. V gene TRBV9 combines with J gene TRBJ2-2; 9 bases agree with TRBD1. V lost 0 bases, J lost 2 bases, and 5 bases stayed unmatched. The germline gives CDR1 SGDLS, CDR2 YYNGEE. The CDR3 has 17 amino acids. The CDR3 coding sequence is TGTGCCAGCAGCGTAGTTTCGGGACAGGGCAACACCGGGGAGCTGTTTTTT. Protein sequence: CASSVVSGQGNTGELFF.

The rearrangement uses TRBV3-1 (or the pseudogene TRBV3-2) and TRBJ2-1; 8 nucleotides match TRBD2. J was trimmed by 4 bases and V by 3 bases; bases with no gene match: 14. Germline V CDR1 and CDR2: LGHDT, YNNKEL (reference sequence). The length of the CDR3 is 18 residues. CDR3 nucleotide sequence: TGTGCCAGCAGCCACGTGCTCCCCCGGGGGGGGCGGTACAATGAGCAGTTCTTC. It codes for CASSHVLPRGGRYNEQFF.

This chain connects TRBV5-6 to TRBJ2-7, with 12 bases aligning to TRBD1. Germline lookup yields CDR1 SGHDT and CDR2 YYEEEE. The CDR3 covers 17 residues. The V segment lost 1 base and the J segment 3 bases; nucleotides outside the gene matches: 8. The CDR3 sequence is CASSLWGQGAVSYEQYF. As DNA, the CDR3 is TGTGCCAGCAGCTTGTGGGGACAGGGGGCCGTAAGCTACGAGCAGTACTTC.

Only one count was recorded for this clone. The DNA of the CDR3 is TGTGCCAGCAGCGTAGTTGGTGGCAGGGTCTACGAGCAGTACTTC. Its protein product is CASSVVGGRVYEQYF. The chain joins TRBV9 to TRBJ2-7; TRBD1 might be the D (5 bases). CDR3 length equals 15 residues. The germline V gene has CDR1 SGDLS and CDR2 YYNGEE. Trimming took off 0 bases at V and 3 bases at J, with 13 bases between the two ends.